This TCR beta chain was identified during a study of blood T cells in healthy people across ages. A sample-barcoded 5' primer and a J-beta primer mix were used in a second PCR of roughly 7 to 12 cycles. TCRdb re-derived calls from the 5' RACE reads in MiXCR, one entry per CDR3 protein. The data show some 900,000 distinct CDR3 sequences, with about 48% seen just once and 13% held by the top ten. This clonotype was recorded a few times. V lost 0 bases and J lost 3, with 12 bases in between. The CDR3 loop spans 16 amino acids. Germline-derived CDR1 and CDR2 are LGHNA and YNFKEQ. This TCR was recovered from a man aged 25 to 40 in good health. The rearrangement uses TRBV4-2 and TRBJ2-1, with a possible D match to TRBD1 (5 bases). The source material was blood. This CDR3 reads CASSQDVGVLYNEQFF. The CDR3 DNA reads TGTGCCAGCAGCCAAGACGTAGGGGTCCTCTACAATGAGCAGTTCTTC.